This T cell receptor (beta chain) was retrieved from a study of tumor and adjacent non-tumor tissue in lung cancer. Regarding the study as a whole: Significantly higher TCR diversity was found in tumor than normal lung.

As for this clonotype: The target antigen is unknown. Germline is not matched at one junction end, which may reflect a read error.

Three rounds of nested PCR, following a modified ARM-PCR protocol, produced the TCRbeta library. MiXCR was run by TCRdb on the multiplex PCR reads, yielding one entry per CDR3 protein. The sample shows 130,000 or so distinct CDR3 sequences, around three fifths of them seen only once. The template was RNA from unsorted bulk tissue. The CDR3 has 15 amino acids. This sequence joins TRBV12-3 or TRBV12-4 and TRBJ2-2; D possibly corresponds to TRBD2 (5 bases). The sample was lung tumor tissue. This sequence was found in a man under 40 with non-small cell lung cancer. The CDR3 DNA reads as TGTGCCAGCGGTTTAGTGGTGTCCGACACCGGGGAGCCGTTTTTT. Protein product: CASGLVVSDTGEPFF.